The rows below give T cell receptor beta chains drawn from one sample of a study of T-cell reconstitution after alpha-beta-depleted transplantation in children. TCRdb re-called the PCR reads with MiXCR, one entry per CDR3 protein. The sample includes about 240,000 distinct CDR3 sequences, 12% of them seen just once. The specimen comprised PBMCs from the stem cell graft donor, sampled from the stem cell graft. These receptors originate from a human donor who donated a stem cell graft to a child with acute lymphoblastic leukemia. CDR3s include the opening cysteine and the closing phenylalanine or tryptophan. A D gene is named only where the DNA matches it firmly. Size is stated for part of the rows, as once, few or many counts, or as a class when the clone is expanded.

TGCAGTGCTAGGGGGGGGACTGAAGCTTTCTTT	CSARGGTEAFF	many	TRBV20-1	NA	TRBJ1-1
TGTGCCAGCAGTTCTGACCGTGGTGAGCAGTTCTTC	CASSSDRGEQFF	many	TRBV7-2	NA	TRBJ2-1
TGTGCCAGCAGCCCTAGACAGGGGGAGACCCAGTACTTC	CASSPRQGETQYF	many	TRBV7-9	TRBD1	TRBJ2-5
TGCAGCGCGGATTCTCTTCCCGGGACAGCCACAGATACGCAGTATTTT	CSADSLPGTATDTQYF	many	TRBV29-1	TRBD1	TRBJ2-3
TGTGCCAGCAGCGTAGAGGGCTCGCCGGGGGATACGCAGTATTTT	CASSVEGSPGDTQYF	many	TRBV9	NA	TRBJ2-3
TGTGCCACCAGTGATTCATTCTATGCCGGGACGGGGAACGGGGAGCAGTTCTTC	CATSDSFYAGTGNGEQFF	NA	TRBV24-1	NA	TRBJ2-1
TGTGCCAGCAGCTTAACTTCCCGGGATGCAGCTTTCTTT	CASSLTSRDAAFF	many	TRBV7-3	NA	TRBJ1-1
TGTCCCAGCAGCTCCCAGGGTAGGACTGAAGCTTTCTTT	CPSSSQGRTEAFF	NA	TRBV7-9	NA	TRBJ1-1
TGTGCCAGCGGCCCTAGCGGGAGGACCGGGGAGCTGTTTTTT	CASGPSGRTGELFF	many	TRBV27	TRBD2	TRBJ2-2
TGTGCCAGCAGCTTTTGGGGTCACTCCTACGAGCAGTACTTC	CASSFWGHSYEQYF	once	TRBV5-4	NA	TRBJ2-7
TGTGCCAGCGGCAGGGGGCAAGGCTACACCTTC	CASGRGQGYTF	many	TRBV12-3/TRBV12-4	TRBD1	TRBJ1-2
TGTGCCAGCAGCGACAGGGGCTATGGCTACACCTTC	CASSDRGYGYTF	many	TRBV12-3/TRBV12-4	TRBD1	TRBJ1-2
TGCAGTGCCCGGGTTATGGACAGGGGAAATTCACCCCTCCACTTT	CSARVMDRGNSPLHF	many	TRBV20-1	TRBD1	TRBJ1-6
TGTGCCAGCAGTTTTCAGGACAGGTCCTACGAGCAGTACTTC	CASSFQDRSYEQYF	NA	TRBV12-3/TRBV12-4	TRBD1	TRBJ2-7
TGCAGTGCTAGAGAGAGGCAGGGAAAAGTTAACTATGGCTACACCTTC	CSARERQGKVNYGYTF	NA	TRBV20-1	NA	TRBJ1-2
TGTGCCAGCAGCCGACTAGCGGGAAAGTACAATGAGCAGTTCTTC	CASSRLAGKYNEQFF	many	TRBV5-6	TRBD2	TRBJ2-1
TGCGCCAGCAGCCAAGACACGGACTACGAGCAGTACTTC	CASSQDTDYEQYF	NA	TRBV4-3	NA	TRBJ2-7
TGTGCCAGCAGCCGGGGACCGGGGAGAGAGCAGTACTTC	CASSRGPGREQYF	many	TRBV14	NA	TRBJ2-7
TGTGCCAGCAGTGAATTTGAGTCAGTCGCCGCCTACGAGCAGTACTTC	CASSEFESVAAYEQYF	many	TRBV25-1	NA	TRBJ2-7
TGTGCCACCAGCAGAGTCGCGAGTAGCGGGGGGTTTGCCTACAATGAGCAGTTCTTC	CATSRVASSGGFAYNEQFF	many	TRBV15	TRBD2	TRBJ2-1
TGTGCCAGCAGCCGTGGACTAGCGGGGGGGATATTGAGCACAGATACGCAGTATTTT	CASSRGLAGGILSTDTQYF	many	TRBV11-2	TRBD2	TRBJ2-3
TGTGCCAGCAGTTTCACAGGGAGCCCCTACGAGCAGTACTTC	CASSFTGSPYEQYF	many	TRBV6-5	NA	TRBJ2-7
TGTGCCAGCAGCCAATTGGGACGGCAGAACACTGAAGCTTTCTTT	CASSQLGRQNTEAFF	few	TRBV4-2	NA	TRBJ1-1
TGTGCCAGCAGGTCGAACACTGAAGCTTTCTTT	CASRSNTEAFF	many	TRBV12-3/TRBV12-4	NA	TRBJ1-1
TGCGCCAGCAGCTTACGAGGAGCGGGAGGGGGCGCGAACACCGGGGAGCTGTTTTTT	CASSLRGAGGGANTGELFF	many	TRBV5-1	TRBD2	TRBJ2-2
TGTGCCAGCAGACATACAGGGCTACCGGAGGGAGCTTTCTTT	CASRHTGLPEGAFF	many	TRBV12-3/TRBV12-4	NA	TRBJ1-1
TGTGCCAGCTCACCACAGCAGACCCTCGGCGGGGAGCTGTTTTTT	CASSPQQTLGGELFF	many	TRBV18	NA	TRBJ2-2
TGCAGCGCCAGGGGGGACAGGGGAAACGAGCAGTACTTC	CSARGDRGNEQYF	few	TRBV29-1	TRBD1	TRBJ2-7
TGTGCCAGCAGGGACAGCCCGCAGCCCCAGCATTTT	CASRDSPQPQHF	many	TRBV6-2/TRBV6-3	NA	TRBJ1-5
TGTGCCGTGGATAGACCCGTAGGGGACAATGAGCAGTTCTTC	CAVDRPVGDNEQFF	many	TRBV7-9	NA	TRBJ2-1
TGTGCCAGTAGTATATACCGGGACAGGAAAAACTATGGCTACACCTTC	CASSIYRDRKNYGYTF	NA	TRBV19	TRBD1	TRBJ1-2
TGCGCCAGCACCCGAAAGGAGAACTACGAGCAGTACTTC	CASTRKENYEQYF	many	TRBV4-1	NA	TRBJ2-7
TGTGCCAGCAGCTTGGACCGGGGGAAGAATGGCTACACCTTC	CASSLDRGKNGYTF	many	TRBV5-5	NA	TRBJ1-2
TGCAGTGCTAGATACCGGGGGGACTACGAGCAGTACTTC	CSARYRGDYEQYF	many	TRBV20-1	TRBD2	TRBJ2-7
TGTGCCAGCAGCGTTACAGATGCTGGAAACACCATATATTTT	CASSVTDAGNTIYF	medium-sized	TRBV9	NA	TRBJ1-3
TGCGCCAGCAGCGCCCGACTAGCGGGGGGTGGAGATACGCAGTATTTT	CASSARLAGGGDTQYF	many	TRBV5-1	TRBD2	TRBJ2-3
TGTGCCAGCAGTTTAACAGGGAGCGCCTACGAGCAGTACTTC	CASSLTGSAYEQYF	NA	TRBV27	NA	TRBJ2-7
TGTGCCAGCAGCCTCGGAGATGGGGCCCTCACTGATGAAGCTTTCTTT	CASSLGDGALTDEAFF	many	TRBV28	NA	TRBJ1-1
TGCAGTGCTATAACCGGGACAGGGGGAGAGACCCAGTACTTC	CSAITGTGGETQYF	many	TRBV20-1	TRBD1	TRBJ2-5
TGTGCCAGCAGCGTAGGTCCCCGAATCACAGATACGCAGTATTTT	CASSVGPRITDTQYF	many	TRBV9	NA	TRBJ2-3
TGTGCCAGCTCACCAATCTTGACTAGCGGGAGTACAGATACGCAGTATTTT	CASSPILTSGSTDTQYF	many	TRBV18	TRBD2	TRBJ2-3
TGCAGCGCTGGGACCCCTCAGTATTTT	CSAGTPQYF	many	TRBV29-1	NA	TRBJ2-3
TGCAGTGCCAGGGGGGGGGCGCCCGGGGCCAACGTCCTGACTTTC	CSARGGAPGANVLTF	many	TRBV20-1	NA	TRBJ2-6
TGTGCCAGCAGTCGGGGACAGGAAGGCTACACCTTC	CASSRGQEGYTF	many	TRBV12-3/TRBV12-4	TRBD1	TRBJ1-2
TGTGCCAGCAGCTTCGGGACTAGCGGGAATGTAGAGACCCAGTACTTC	CASSFGTSGNVETQYF	many	TRBV3-1	TRBD2	TRBJ2-5
TGTGCCAGCAGCTTAGCGCGAGTAGCGGGAGCCCCCACCTACGAGCAGTACTTC	CASSLARVAGAPTYEQYF	NA	TRBV7-2	TRBD2	TRBJ2-7
TGCAGTGCCGCTGATATTGGAGGGACAGATAATGAGCAGTTCTTC	CSAADIGGTDNEQFF	many	TRBV20-1	NA	TRBJ2-1
TGCAGCGTTGAAGATCAGGAGACCCAGTACTTC	CSVEDQETQYF	many	TRBV29-1	NA	TRBJ2-5
TGTGCCAGCAGCCTAGGACTAGCGGGAGGTCTCTCCTACGAGCAGTACTTC	CASSLGLAGGLSYEQYF	many	TRBV14	TRBD2	TRBJ2-7
TGTGCCAGCAGGCGGACAGGGAAGTTAACTGAAGCTTTCTTT	CASRRTGKLTEAFF	many	TRBV27	TRBD1	TRBJ1-1
TGTGCCAGCAGCTTCTTAGACCAGAATGAGCAGTTCTTC	CASSFLDQNEQFF	many	TRBV5-6	NA	TRBJ2-1
TGTGCCAGCAGCGCCGGGACTAGCGGGAGGGCGGGGAATGAGCAGTTCTTC	CASSAGTSGRAGNEQFF	NA	TRBV7-8	TRBD2	TRBJ2-1
TGTGCCAGCAGCTTCACTAGCAACTCCTACAATGAGCAGTTCTTC	CASSFTSNSYNEQFF	few	TRBV11-3	NA	TRBJ2-1
TGTGCCAGCAGCTTAACGGGGGGAACTAGCGGGACGAACAAAGAGACCCAGTACTTC	CASSLTGGTSGTNKETQYF	NA	TRBV7-3	TRBD2	TRBJ2-5
TGTGCCAGCAGGACCAGAGGACAGGGCCATCTTGCCCCGTGTCAGCCCCAGCATTTT	CASRTRGQGHLAPCQPQHF	many	TRBV7-2	TRBD1	TRBJ1-5
TGTGCCAGCAGTTACGGAGGCGATCATCAGCCCCAGCATTTT	CASSYGGDHQPQHF	many	TRBV6-2/TRBV6-3	NA	TRBJ1-5